This TCR beta chain was profiled in a study of T cell repertoires in cytomegalovirus infection. The CDR3 is 17 amino acids. The V end was cut by 0 bases, the J end by 1 base, with 15 bases between. Per germline, CDR1 SGHDN and CDR2 FVKESK. TCRdb redid the calling of the reads with MiXCR, one entry per CDR3 protein. The table includes under 850,000 distinct CDR3 sequences, approximately 34% detected once. General study results and limits: CMV-specific TCR beta clonotypes restricted by HLA-C dominated the ex vivo response. Frequencies of public TCR beta families were cumulated, and this identified carriers of CMV plus the relevant HLA.

Worth noting for this clonotype: Its target is not known.

The chain combines TRBV14 with TRBJ1-1; D call uncertain. This receptor was obtained from a human donor in good health (CMV status not recorded). Some clones in this sample may be carry-over from other donors' samples. Source material: PBMCs. The CDR3 sequence: CASSQDWAMTGNTEAFF. The CDR3 DNA is TGTGCCAGCAGCCAAGATTGGGCCATGACTGGGAACACTGAAGCTTTCTTT.